This T cell receptor beta chain was observed in a study of human T cells and chemical hapten exposure. About the research overall: Upper inner arm skin measuring 2 cm by 2 cm received 2% DPC for sensitization.

CDR3 length: 11 amino acids. Germline CDR1 MGHDK, CDR2 SYGVNS. Trimming stripped 6 bases from V and 6 bases from J, with 6 bases between. Time point given: pre-sensitization, week 0. Described treatment: therapeutic diphenylcyclopropenone sensitization with weekly scalp DPC. Total RNA extraction was carried out from unfractionated whole blood. This clonotype was seen a handful of times. Library preparation tagged each individual cDNA molecule with a unique molecular identifier. Original handling: Samples had a median of 95,638 TCRs, ranging roughly 20,000 to 690,600. One entry per CDR3 protein, called by TCRdb with MiXCR from the RACE reads. What appears here as the V and J calls and clone size reflects TCRdb's work, not the paper's. The sample includes roughly 100,000 distinct CDR3 sequences, roughly an eighth of them seen just once.

V and J are TRBV25-1 and TRBJ2-1; no reliable D call. Sequences were derived from whole blood, sampled in connection with sensitization to the hapten diphenylcyclopropenone (DPC). This clonotype originated in a woman between 50 and 59 years old with alopecia areata. Some clones in this sample may be carry-over from other donors' samples. This CDR3 is CASRTANEQFF. CDR3 coding DNA: TGTGCCAGCAGGACTGCCAATGAGCAGTTCTTC.